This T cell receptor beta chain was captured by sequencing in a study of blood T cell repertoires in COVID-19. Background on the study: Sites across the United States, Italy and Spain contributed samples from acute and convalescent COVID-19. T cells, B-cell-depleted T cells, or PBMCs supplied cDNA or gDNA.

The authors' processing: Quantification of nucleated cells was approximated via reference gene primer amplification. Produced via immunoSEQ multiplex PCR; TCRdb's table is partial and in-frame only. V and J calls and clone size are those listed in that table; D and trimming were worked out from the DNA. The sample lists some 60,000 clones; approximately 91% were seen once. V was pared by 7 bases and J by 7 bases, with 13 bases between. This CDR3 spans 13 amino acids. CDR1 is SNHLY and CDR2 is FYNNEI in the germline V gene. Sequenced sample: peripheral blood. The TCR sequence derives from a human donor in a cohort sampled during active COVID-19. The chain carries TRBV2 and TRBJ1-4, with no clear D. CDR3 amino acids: CASIPSGSEKLFF. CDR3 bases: TGTGCCAGCATCCCGTCCGGGTCTGAAAAACTGTTTTTT.